Below are 14 T cell receptor beta chains sequenced from a single sample in a study of T-cell reconstitution after alpha-beta-depleted transplantation in children. Researchers prepared the TCRbeta library using unique molecular identifiers, the study reports. From the PCR reads, TCRdb called clonotypes with MiXCR, one entry per CDR3 protein. The sample lists about 460,000 distinct CDR3 sequences, roughly 10% occurring once. Sequencing used PBMCs, mostly from graft donor cells, obtained 180 days after TCRalphabeta/CD19-depleted stem cell transplant. The receptors derive from a female patient aged 2 to 10 who had a stem cell transplant for aplastic anemia, so the T cells may come from the graft donor.

This clonotype was seen a handful of times. The chain uses TRBV18 and TRBJ2-1; 8 nucleotides match TRBD2. CDR1 is KGHSH, CDR2 LQKENI, per germline. After removal of 6 bases from V and 8 bases from J, the junction contained 15 bases not matched to a gene. This CDR3 has 16 residues. This chain's CDR3 is CASSPRTSPIIDEQFF. In nucleotides, the CDR3 is TGTGCCAGCTCTCCCCGGACTAGCCCGATTATCGATGAGCAGTTCTTC.

This clonotype was detected only a few times. The gene calls are TRBV25-1 and TRBJ2-1, with 7 bases matching TRBD2. Trimming at V came to 3 bases and at J to 8 bases, leaving 7 bases not matched to a gene. The CDR3 consists of 14 residues. Per the germline V gene, CDR1 is MGHDK and CDR2 is SYGVNS. CDR3 bases: TGTGCCAGCAGTGAGGGACTACGGCCTCATGAGCAGTTCTTC. This sequence encodes CASSEGLRPHEQFF.

The chain uses TRBV12-3 or TRBV12-4 and TRBJ2-1; 9 bases line up with TRBD2. V lost 3 bases and J lost 10; bases outside the gene matches: 7. The CDR3 totals 14 residues. The CDR3 sequence is CASSFSGRGREQFF. CDR3 DNA: TGTGCCAGCAGTTTTAGCGGGAGAGGGCGGGAGCAGTTCTTC.

This clonotype was found a few times. This chain links TRBV12-3 or TRBV12-4 with TRBJ2-1, with TRBD2 matching 9 bases. V lost 3 bases and J lost 7; bases outside the gene matches: 7. The CDR3 runs to 15 residues. The CDR3 region is CASSFFLAGWNEQFF. The CDR3 DNA reads as TGTGCCAGCAGTTTCTTTCTAGCGGGATGGAATGAGCAGTTCTTC.

This clonotype was seen more than once but under ten times. V gene TRBV5-1 combines with J gene TRBJ1-2; possible D gene TRBD1, 5 bases. V lost 3 bases and J lost 5, with 20 bases in between. The CDR3 runs 16 residues. CDR1 SGHRS and CDR2 YFSETQ come from the germline V gene. CDR3 loop: CASSSRGVPADYGYTF. As DNA, the CDR3 is TGCGCCAGCAGCTCCCGAGGGGTCCCGGCGGATTATGGCTACACCTTC.

Only a few counts were recorded for this clonotype. J is TRBJ1-1 and V is TRBV29-1, with D possibly being TRBD1 (6 bases). V lost 1 base and J 7 bases, leaving 7 bases between the germline ends. The CDR3 has 11 amino acids. Germline V gene lookup returns CDR1 SQVTM and CDR2 ANQGSEA. CDR3 residues: CSVEGTVEAFF. CDR3 in DNA: TGCAGCGTTGAAGGGACAGTTGAAGCTTTCTTT.

This clonotype was observed a few times. The chain links TRBV7-2 to TRBJ1-5, with TRBD1 matching over 8 bases. V shed 5 bases and J 6 bases; nucleotides not matched to a gene: 3. This CDR3 is 13 amino acids long. Germline V gives CDR1 SGHTA, CDR2 FQGNSA. This CDR3 is CASSGDRPQPQHF. Here the CDR3 DNA reads TGTGCCAGCAGCGGGGACAGGCCTCAGCCCCAGCATTTT.

In this sample, this clonotype turned up a few times. The CDR3 nucleotides are TGTGCCAGCAGCTTAGGGCTGCGAACCGGGGCCAAAAACATTCAGTACTTC. Translated, it gives CASSLGLRTGAKNIQYF. This rearrangement joins TRBV13 to TRBJ2-4, with unresolved D. Looked up from germline, CDR1 is PRHDT and CDR2 is FYEKMQ (reference sequence). Trimming pared 0 bases from V and 1 base from J, leaving 13 bases between. The CDR3 is 17 residues long.

This clonotype was detected many times. The chain has TRBV10-3 and TRBJ2-5; TRBD1 aligns across 8 bases. This CDR3 spans 15 amino acids. The ends lost 2 bases at V and 5 bases at J; junction bases unmatched: 7. Germline CDR1 is ENHRY and CDR2 is SYGVKD. The CDR3 DNA sequence: TGTGCCATCAGTGAGGGGGCAGGGGGCGGTGAGACCCAGTACTTC. This sequence encodes CAISEGAGGGETQYF.

A few counts support this clonotype. The rearrangement links TRBV27 to TRBJ2-1; weak D call: TRBD1 (6 bases). V was cut by 4 bases and J by 2 bases, with 9 bases left in between. CDR1 and CDR2 from the germline V gene are MNHEY and SMNVEV (reference sequence). The CDR3 is made up of 14 amino acids. The CDR3 DNA is TGTGCCAGCAGTTACAGGGCCACCTACAATGAGCAGTTCTTC. As protein: CASSYRATYNEQFF.

This chain connects TRBV15 to TRBJ2-7, with no clear D. The V gene lost 0 bases and the J gene lost 3 bases, with 12 bases spanning the gap. The germline V gene encodes CDR1 LNHNV and CDR2 YYDKDF (reference sequence). The CDR3 totals 15 residues. The CDR3 DNA follows: TGTGCCACCAGCAGAGATGGGCGGAACTACTACGAGCAGTACTTC. Translating gives CATSRDGRNYYEQYF.

This clonotype appeared a few times. The chain joins TRBV6-5 to TRBJ2-7; D might be TRBD1 or TRBD2, each matching 7 bases. Trimming stripped 0 bases from V and 7 bases from J, with 16 bases between. Germline-derived CDR1 and CDR2 are MNHEY and SVGAGI. The CDR3 is 15 amino acids. The CDR3 coding sequence is TGTGCCAGCAGTTACTCGTCAGGGGGGGCCTGGGAGCAGTACTTC. The encoded protein is CASSYSSGGAWEQYF.

This clonotype was seen a few times. The chain combines TRBV28 with TRBJ2-1; D is undetermined. V was shortened by 7 bases and J by 6 bases, with 13 bases between the two germline ends. The CDR3 totals 13 residues. CDR1 is MDHEN, CDR2 SYDVKM, per germline. The CDR3 is CASKGRVGNEQFF. The CDR3 nucleotides are TGTGCCAGCAAAGGAAGGGTAGGCAATGAGCAGTTCTTC.

This clonotype has only a few counts. The J gene is TRBJ2-3, the V gene TRBV24-1; TRBD2 aligns across 14 bases. CDR3 length: 18 residues. CDR1 and CDR2 (germline): KGHDR, SFDVKD. V trimming: 3 bases; J trimming: 1 base; junction bases outside the gene matches: 5. This chain's CDR3 is CATSDPGLAGGGTDTQYF. The CDR3 DNA reads as TGTGCCACCAGTGATCCCGGACTAGCGGGAGGCGGCACAGATACGCAGTATTTT.